What follows are 10 T cell receptor beta chains derived from one specimen sequenced in a study of T-cell reconstitution after alpha-beta-depleted transplantation in children. Preparing the TCRbeta library involved the use of unique molecular identifiers. TCRdb reprocessed the PCR reads with MiXCR, giving one entry per CDR3 protein. Found here are some 600,000 distinct CDR3 sequences, around a sixth of them singletons; the top ten hold 1.1%. The sequencing here drew on PBMCs from the stem cell graft donor, taken from the stem cell graft. Source of these receptors: a human donor who donated a stem cell graft to a child with acute myeloid leukemia.

This clonotype was seen repeatedly, ten times or more. J is TRBJ1-6 and V is TRBV5-5; D not resolved. The CDR3 contains 15 residues. CDR1 is SGHKS and CDR2 is YYEKEE in the germline V gene (reference sequence). Between the trimmed V and J ends, which lost 3 bases and 0 bases, there was a span of 7 bases. The CDR3 nucleotides are TGTGCCAGCAGCTGGGTGAGCTCCTATAATTCACCCCTCCACTTT. Its translation is CASSWVSSYNSPLHF.

This clonotype was counted at least ten times. The chain is built from TRBV12-3 or TRBV12-4 and TRBJ2-5; D gene uncertain. V lost 5 bases and J lost 8, with 12 bases in between. The CDR3 covers 12 residues. In DNA form, the CDR3 reads TGTGCCAGCAGTGGCCGATCGAAAACCCAGTACTTC. Translated: CASSGRSKTQYF.

This clonotype was recorded many times. The CDR3 loop reads CASSAQGGLSNQPQHF. CDR3 coding DNA: TGTGCCAGCAGCGCCCAGGGTGGCCTTAGCAATCAGCCCCAGCATTTT. The chain combines TRBV7-2 with TRBJ1-5; a weak D match, TRBD1 (5 bases). The CDR3 has 16 amino acids. The germline V and J ends were trimmed by 5 bases and 0 bases, with 14 bases remaining between them. Germline CDR1 and CDR2: SGHTA and FQGNSA. Looking up the rest from reference TRBV7-2 and TRBJ1-5 gives the full variable domain: GAGVSQSPSNKVTEKGKDVELRCDPISGHTALYWYRQSLGQGLEFLIYFQGNSAPDKSGLPSDRFSAERTGGSVSTLTIQRTQQEDSAVYLCASSAQGGLSNQPQHFGDGTRLSIL.

This clonotype was seen a few times. V gene TRBV4-2 combines with J gene TRBJ2-3; tentatively, D is TRBD2 (5 bases). Germline CDR1 is LGHNA and CDR2 is YNFKEQ. Trimming took off 1 base at V and 10 bases at J, with 12 bases between the two ends. The CDR3 has 13 amino acids. As DNA, the CDR3 is TGTGCCAGCAGCCAAGCCAGCGGTTCGGCGCAGTATTTT. This encodes CASSQASGSAQYF.

This clonotype was seen only a few times. V gene TRBV9 combines with J gene TRBJ2-3; no firm D call. V lost 0 bases, J lost 6 bases, and 8 bases lay in between. The germline CDR1 and CDR2 sequences are SGDLS and YYNGEE. The CDR3 totals 13 residues. The CDR3 DNA sequence: TGTGCCAGCAGCGTAGGGGCGGCGGATACGCAGTATTTT. Translated, it gives CASSVGAADTQYF. Full variable domain (outside the CDR3, taken from reference TRBV9 and TRBJ2-3): DSGVTQTPKHLITATGQRVTLRCSPRSGDLSVYWYQQSLDQGLQFLIQYYNGEERAKGNILERFSAQQFPDLHSELNLSSLELGDSALYFCASSVGAADTQYFGPGTRLTVL.

This chain links TRBV7-9 with TRBJ2-7, with D uncertain. The germline gives CDR1 SEHNR, CDR2 FQNEAQ (reference sequence). Trimming removed 5 bases at V and 2 bases at J, with 13 bases between. The CDR3 is 14 residues long. The CDR3 coding sequence is TGTGCCAGCAGCCCCCGTACAACTGCCTACGAGCAGTACTTC. Translating gives CASSPRTTAYEQYF.

V is TRBV4-1 and J is TRBJ1-4; D uncertain. The ends were cut back, 2 bases at V and 8 bases at J, with 3 bases in the middle. The length of the CDR3 is 11 residues. The germline CDR1 and CDR2 sequences are MGHRA and YSYEKL. CDR3 bases: TGCGCCAGCAGCCAATTGGAAAAACTGTTTTTT. It yields the protein CASSQLEKLFF.

This clonotype turned up a few times. This rearrangement joins TRBV20-1 to TRBJ2-5, with D possibly being TRBD1 or TRBD2 (6 bases each). The V end was cut by 2 bases, the J end by 3 bases, with 10 bases between. CDR1 is DFQATT and CDR2 is SNEGSKA in the germline V gene (reference sequence). This CDR3 has 13 residues. The CDR3: CSARWGAEETQYF. The CDR3 nucleotides are TGCAGTGCTAGATGGGGGGCGGAAGAGACCCAGTACTTC.

This clonotype was seen a handful of times. The chain recombines TRBV28 with TRBJ2-7; D is unresolved. This CDR3 has 11 amino acids. V was pared by 8 bases and J by 0 bases, with 5 bases between. From germline, CDR1 is MDHEN and CDR2 SYDVKM. Here the CDR3 DNA reads TGTGCCAGCGGACCCTCCTACGAGCAGTACGTC. It yields the protein CASGPSYEQYV.

Comment on this clonotype: A much larger clone differs from this one at a single base, so this may be a read error. V is TRBV4-2 and J is TRBJ1-1; D not resolved. V shed 4 bases and J shed 4 bases, with 13 bases lying between them. The CDR3 length is 14 residues. CDR1 and CDR2 (germline): LGHNA, YNFKEQ. In nucleotides, the CDR3 is TGTGCCAGCAGCCTTGAAAGGACTGGCACTGAAGCTTTCTTT. Amino acids: CASSLERTGTEAFF.